A single sample gave rise to the 27 T cell receptor beta chains below, sequenced in a study of blood T cell repertoires in COVID-19. The repertoire was sequenced with immunoSEQ multiplex PCR; TCRdb's copy has only in-frame clones and lacks some. The sample yields 110,000 or so clones, over 75% seen once. The sample comprised peripheral blood. These receptors were obtained from a woman between 70 and 85 years old who had recovered from COVID-19.

The gene calls are TRBV11-2 and TRBJ1-1; perhaps TRBD1 as D (5 bases). There are 13 residues in the CDR3. V was shortened by 10 bases and J by 4 bases, with 16 bases between the two germline ends. CDR1 and CDR2 (germline): SGHAT, FQNNGV. This CDR3 reads CATHGRGGTEAFF. The CDR3 bases are TGTGCCACCCACGGGAGGGGAGGCACTGAAGCTTTCTTT.

V is TRBV11-3 and J is TRBJ2-5; a weak D match, TRBD1 (5 bases). Germline CDR1 is SGHNT and CDR2 is YENEEA. V gave up 1 base and J gave up 4 bases, with 7 bases separating them. CDR3 length: 13 residues. This CDR3 is CASSLAGAETQYF. The CDR3 nucleotides read TGTGCCAGCAGCTTAGCTGGGGCAGAGACCCAGTACTTC.

The J gene is TRBJ2-3, the V gene TRBV3-1 (or the pseudogene TRBV3-2); 12 nucleotides align to TRBD1. CDR1 and CDR2 from the germline V gene are LGHDT and YNNKEL (reference sequence). J lost 2 bases, V lost 3 bases, and 6 bases had no gene match. There are 17 residues in the CDR3. This CDR3 is CASSHYGTGGVTDTQYF. CDR3 DNA sequence: TGTGCCAGCAGCCACTATGGGACAGGGGGCGTCACAGATACGCAGTATTTT.

This chain links TRBV6-5 with TRBJ2-7, with D perhaps matching TRBD1 (5 bases). Germline loops: CDR1 MNHEY, CDR2 SVGAGI. Deletions cut 0 bases from V and 5 bases from J, with 14 bases between. This CDR3 region has 15 residues. CDR3: CASSYSGLGLDEQYF. The DNA for the CDR3 is TGTGCCAGCAGTTACTCGGGGCTAGGGCTCGACGAGCAGTACTTC.

CDR3 DNA sequence: TGTGCCAGCAGTTCAGCCCCCGGAGTAAATGAGCAGTTCTTC. It specifies CASSSAPGVNEQFF. The chain uses TRBV7-2 and TRBJ2-1; D gene unclear. Trimming pared 6 bases from V and 7 bases from J, leaving 16 bases between. The germline V gene encodes CDR1 SGHTA and CDR2 FQGNSA. This CDR3 has 14 amino acids.

This clone has a single count. V gene TRBV14 combines with J gene TRBJ1-2; 7 bases align to TRBD1. This CDR3 has 11 residues. The germline V gene has CDR1 SGHDN and CDR2 FVKESK. V lost 4 bases and J lost 11; bases outside the gene matches: 4. The CDR3 DNA is TGTGCCAGCAGCCCGGGACAGCAGTACACCTTC. Encoded protein: CASSPGQQYTF.

The gene calls are TRBV5-4 and TRBJ2-3; 10 nucleotides align to TRBD2. Germline loops: CDR1 SGHNT, CDR2 YYREEE (reference sequence). J was trimmed by 5 bases and V by 4 bases; bases with no gene match: 7. The CDR3 loop spans 15 amino acids. The CDR3 nucleotides read TGTGCCAGCAGCCTGCTAGCGGGAGTGGGAGATACGCAGTATTTT. The encoded protein is CASSLLAGVGDTQYF.

The chain couples TRBV30 to TRBJ2-7; the D is unclear. This CDR3 contains 11 residues. V lost 2 bases and J lost 4, with 6 bases in between. The V gene's germline CDR1 is GTSNPN and CDR2 SVGIG (reference sequence). DNA of the CDR3: TGTGCCTGGAGTCCGGGTTACGAGCAGTACTTC. This gives the protein CAWSPGYEQYF.

J is TRBJ2-2 and V is TRBV4-2; tentatively, D is TRBD1 (5 bases). The CDR3 totals 15 residues. Germline values: CDR1 LGHNA, CDR2 YNFKEQ. Trimming removed 3 bases at V and 3 bases at J, with 11 bases between. In nucleotides, the CDR3 is TGTGCCAGCAGCCAGGAGCCAGGGTACACCGGGGAGCTGTTTTTT. It translates to CASSQEPGYTGELFF.

The CDR3 sequence: CASSVAQGFTDTQYF. In DNA, the CDR3 is TGTGCCAGCAGCGTAGCTCAGGGTTTCACAGATACGCAGTATTTT. The chain joins TRBV9 to TRBJ2-3; TRBD1 is a possible D gene (5 bases). Trimming stripped 0 bases from V and 2 bases from J, with 10 bases between. The CDR3 runs to 15 residues. Germline CDR1 reads SGDLS; CDR2 reads YYNGEE.

The CDR3 region has the DNA TGTGCCAGCAGCTTAGGAGACAGGGGGCAAGAGACCCAGTACTTC. It is translated as CASSLGDRGQETQYF. V gene TRBV7-8 combines with J gene TRBJ2-5; 9 nucleotides agree with TRBD1. This CDR3 has 15 amino acids. Germline V gene data show CDR1 as SGHVS and CDR2 as FQNEAQ. Losses at the gene ends were 1 base for V and 2 bases for J; bases not matched to a gene: 2.

The chain uses TRBV7-9 and TRBJ2-2; D is perhaps TRBD2 (5 bases). The CDR3 runs 16 residues. Germline CDR1 is SEHNR and CDR2 is FQNEAQ (reference sequence). Trimming cost V 5 bases and J 2 bases, with 15 bases left between them. In DNA, the CDR3 is TGTGCCAGCAGCCTAGGACTGGCTCCTAACACCGGGGAGCTGTTTTTT. Amino acids: CASSLGLAPNTGELFF.

The chain couples TRBV21-1 to TRBJ1-6. TRBV21-1 constitutes a pseudogene. The CDR3 length is 13 residues. The CDR3 DNA is TGTGCCAGTCCGGGTCGCGAGTGTGAACCCCTCCACTTT. This sequence encodes CASPGRECEPLHF.

V gene TRBV30 combines with J gene TRBJ1-1, with a possible D match to TRBD1 (5 bases). CDR3 length equals 11 residues. From germline, CDR1 is GTSNPN and CDR2 SVGIG (reference sequence). V was shortened by 3 bases and J by 7 bases, with 9 bases between the two germline ends. CDR3 DNA sequence: TGTGCCTGGAGCCCCAGGGTTGAAGCTTTCTTT. Translation gives CAWSPRVEAFF.

J is TRBJ2-5 and V is TRBV20-1; 8 bases are shared with TRBD2. V dropped 3 bases and J dropped 1; count of bases not matched to a gene: 10. The CDR3 contains 16 residues. Germline CDR1 reads DFQATT; CDR2 reads SNEGSKA (reference sequence). The CDR3 sequence is CSASYGVAGFQETQYF. The CDR3 DNA reads as TGCAGTGCTAGTTATGGAGTAGCGGGGTTCCAAGAGACCCAGTACTTC.

For the CDR3, the DNA is TGTGCCAGCAGCCTGCACGGCACAGGTCCGCTGTCTGGGGCCAACGTCCTGACTTTC. Its protein product is CASSLHGTGPLSGANVLTF. This chain uses TRBV5-6 with TRBJ2-6; D might be TRBD1 (5 bases). V lost 4 bases to trimming and J lost 1 base, with 21 bases between them. The CDR3 is made up of 19 amino acids. The germline V gene encodes CDR1 SGHDT and CDR2 YYEEEE.

This chain connects TRBV28 to TRBJ2-1, with 7 bases fitting TRBD1. The CDR3 is made up of 15 amino acids. Germline loops: CDR1 MDHEN, CDR2 SYDVKM. After removal of 3 bases from V and 0 bases from J, the junction contained 2 bases not matched to a gene. CDR3 coding DNA: TGTGCCAGCAGTTTGTGGGACAGCTCCTACAATGAGCAGTTCTTC. It is translated as CASSLWDSSYNEQFF.

The chain links TRBV19 to TRBJ2-3, with 7 bases that match TRBD1. In germline, CDR1 is LNHDA, CDR2 SQIVND (reference sequence). V lost 5 bases to trimming and J lost 4 bases; unmatched junction nucleotides: 6. The CDR3 extends over 14 amino acids. The CDR3 is CASSQTDRADTQYF. The CDR3 DNA is TGTGCCAGTAGTCAAACTGACAGGGCAGATACGCAGTATTTT.

CDR3 sequence reads: CASSRMGAAGNTIYF. For the CDR3, the DNA is TGTGCCAGCAGCCGGATGGGGGCAGCTGGAAACACCATATATTTT. The chain employs TRBV5-4 and TRBJ1-3; D perhaps matches TRBD1 (6 bases). The CDR3 extends over 15 amino acids. Germline lookup yields CDR1 SGHNT and CDR2 YYREEE (reference sequence). With 4 bases removed from V and 2 bases from J, the gap between germline ends came to 13 bases.

V and J are TRBV6-6 and TRBJ2-7, with TRBD2 as a possible D gene (5 bases). CDR3 length equals 15 residues. V lost 2 bases, J lost 5 bases, and 16 bases lay in between. The germline gives CDR1 MNHNY, CDR2 SVGAGI (reference sequence). The CDR3 DNA follows: TGTGCCAGCAGTTACCACGGAGGTCTCACCGACGAGCAGTACTTC. Amino acids: CASSYHGGLTDEQYF.

This clone was seen a single time. The V gene is TRBV5-1, the J gene TRBJ2-7; D unresolved. The CDR3 loop spans 15 amino acids. The V gene lost 0 bases and the J gene lost 0 bases, with 10 bases spanning the gap. Germline V gene lookup returns CDR1 SGHRS and CDR2 YFSETQ. The CDR3 sequence: CASSLGADISYEQYF. The CDR3 DNA reads TGCGCCAGCAGCTTGGGGGCAGACATCTCCTACGAGCAGTACTTC.

This chain links TRBV5-1 with TRBJ2-2; D is perhaps TRBD2 (6 bases). Germline V gives CDR1 SGHRS, CDR2 YFSETQ. Trimming left V 5 bases short and J 3 bases short, with 11 bases between. The CDR3 is 14 residues long. CDR3 coding DNA: TGCGCCAGCAGGATCGCGGGGTACACCGGGGAGCTGTTTTTT. It specifies CASRIAGYTGELFF. Full variable domain (outside the CDR3, taken from reference TRBV5-1 and TRBJ2-2): KAGVTQTPRYLIKTRGQQVTLSCSPISGHRSVSWYQQTPGQGLQFLFEYFSETQRNKGNFPGRFSGRQFSNSRSEMNVSTLELGDSALYLCASRIAGYTGELFFGEGSRLTVL.

The table lists this clone with a few counts. The same CDR3 arises from other DNA sequences in this sample as well. This sequence joins TRBV12-3 or TRBV12-4 and TRBJ1-2; D call uncertain. The CDR3 contains 13 residues. Trimming took 2 bases from V and 0 from J, leaving 4 bases between them. The CDR3 protein is CASSLTANYGYTF. The CDR3 DNA follows: TGTGCCAGCAGTTTAACAGCTAACTATGGCTACACCTTC.

This sequence joins TRBV19 and TRBJ1-5; 8 bases agree with TRBD1. The V gene's germline CDR1 is LNHDA and CDR2 SQIVND (reference sequence). With V trimmed by 6 bases and J by 5 bases, 9 bases remained unmatched. The CDR3 extends over 15 amino acids. The CDR3 region is CASRNDRGFYQPQHF. The CDR3 bases are TGTGCCAGTAGGAACGACAGGGGATTTTATCAGCCCCAGCATTTT.

This chain joins TRBV21-1 and TRBJ1-3; TRBD1 is the table's D call and was not checked against the DNA. TRBV21-1 is a pseudogene locus. This CDR3 is built from 19 residues. The CDR3 nucleotides read TGTGCCAGCAGCAACGGGGGACAGGGGGCTCGTAGCTCTGGAAACACCATATATTTT. Encoded protein: CASSNGGQGARSSGNTIYF.

This chain connects TRBV11-2 to TRBJ2-5; D is undetermined. Trimming pared 4 bases from V and 5 bases from J, leaving 11 bases between. The CDR3 is 13 amino acids. Germline V gene sequence: CDR1 SGHAT, CDR2 FQNNGV. The CDR3 spells CASSSPTGETQYF. The CDR3 region has the DNA TGTGCCAGCAGCTCACCAACGGGTGAGACCCAGTACTTC.

The chain has TRBV2 and TRBJ1-5; TRBD1 aligns across 9 bases. Germline CDR1 reads SNHLY; CDR2 reads FYNNEI. CDR3 size: 13 residues. V gave up 8 bases and J gave up 3 bases; unmatched junction bases: 2. The CDR3 DNA is TGTGCCAGCGGGACAGGGTTCAATCAGCCCCAGCATTTT. It translates to CASGTGFNQPQHF.